This TCR beta chain was recorded in a study of beta chain features in type 1 diabetes. Points from the study as a whole: Unsettled here was the matter of whether HLA type influences TCRB rearrangement. When Type 1 diabetes patients were examined, their TCRB CDR3s proved moderately but significantly shorter in all four CD4+ subsets.

The germline V gene has CDR1 SGDLS and CDR2 YYNGEE. The CDR3 contains 14 residues. Trimming removed 4 bases at V and 0 bases at J, with 10 bases between. Of the isolated RNA, all was reverse transcribed, and so the sequenced material was expressed TCRB transcripts. Clones were read by immunoSEQ multiplex PCR, and TCRdb kept only the in-frame ones, dropping some. This sample yields roughly 130,000 clones, of which 16% are seen a single time; 2% to 3% belongs to the top ten. In the case of this clone: Its antigen is undetermined.

The chain employs TRBV9 and TRBJ2-5; D perhaps matches TRBD2 (6 bases). Specimen: central memory CD4+ T cells from blood. The clonotype was recovered from a man aged 30 to 45 with type 1 diabetes. CDR3 sequence (DNA): TGTGCCAGCAGCTTGGCGGGGTACCAAGAGACCCAGTACTTC. Its translation: CASSLAGYQETQYF. Using reference TRBV9 and TRBJ2-5 for the parts outside the CDR3, the full variable domain is DSGVTQTPKHLITATGQRVTLRCSPRSGDLSVYWYQQSLDQGLQFLIQYYNGEERAKGNILERFSAQQFPDLHSELNLSSLELGDSALYFCASSLAGYQETQYFGPGTRLLVL.